These 11 T cell receptor beta chains came from one sample sequenced in a study of T cells in Graves' hyperthyroidism and ophthalmopathy. Using RNA transcripts as the source, TCR beta CDR3 regions were amplified. HTBI primers were employed in a first-round RT-PCR of the TCR CDR3. TCRdb called the multiplex PCR reads again in MiXCR, with one record for every CDR3 protein. The repertoire has under 350,000 distinct CDR3 sequences, roughly 20% of them found once; the top ten carry around 54%. Material: blood. The source is a woman aged 45-59 years with Graves' hyperthyroidism.

The genes are TRBV19 and TRBJ1-5; maybe TRBD1 (6 bases). CDR1 LNHDA and CDR2 SQIVND come from the germline V gene (reference sequence). V lost 3 bases and J 2 bases, leaving 14 bases between the germline ends. The CDR3 has 16 amino acids. The CDR3 is CASSIGGRGGNQPQHF. CDR3 DNA: TGTGCCAGTAGTATTGGTGGCAGGGGAGGCAATCAGCCCCAGCATTTT. Using reference TRBV19 and TRBJ1-5 for the parts outside the CDR3, the full variable domain is DGGITQSPKYLFRKEGQNVTLSCEQNLNHDAMYWYRQDPGQGLRLIYYSQIVNDFQKGDIAEGYSVSREKKESFPLTVTSAQKNPTAFYLCASSIGGRGGNQPQHFGDGTRLSIL.

This clonotype was seen at least ten times. The V gene is TRBV3-1, the J gene TRBJ2-5; D not certain. The V gene lost 0 bases and the J gene lost 7 bases, with 9 bases spanning the gap. The CDR3 spans 13 residues. Germline V gene sequence: CDR1 LGHDT, CDR2 YNNKEL (reference sequence). The CDR3 DNA is TGTGCCAGCAGCCAAGACTTGGTGGGGACCCAGTACTTC. The encoded protein is CASSQDLVGTQYF.

This clonotype was picked up many times. The rearrangement links TRBV2 to TRBJ1-2, with 8 bases fitting TRBD1. The length of the CDR3 is 13 residues. Germline loops: CDR1 SNHLY, CDR2 FYNNEI. V shed 6 bases and J 6 bases; nucleotides not matched to a gene: 6. The CDR3 sequence: CASSLTGGDGYTF. Written as DNA, the CDR3 is TGTGCCAGCAGCCTAACAGGGGGTGATGGCTACACCTTC.

The table lists this clonotype with many counts. V gene TRBV27 combines with J gene TRBJ2-3, with 9 nucleotides matching TRBD2. V was clipped by 1 base and J by 3 bases; unmatched bases: 5. CDR1 is MNHEY, CDR2 SMNVEV, per germline (reference sequence). The CDR3 is 16 residues long. The chain's CDR3 is CASSLYLAGSTDTQYF. In DNA, the CDR3 is TGTGCCAGCAGTTTATATCTAGCGGGATCGACAGATACGCAGTATTTT.

This chain uses TRBV7-9 with TRBJ1-1, with TRBD1 matching over 7 bases. The CDR3 covers 16 residues. Germline V lookup: CDR1 SEHNR, CDR2 FQNEAQ (reference sequence). With V trimmed by 6 bases and J by 0 bases, 10 bases remained unmatched. The CDR3 nucleotides read TGTGCCAGCAGGGAAGCAGGGGGAGCACTGAACACTGAAGCTTTCTTT. This encodes CASREAGGALNTEAFF.

In this sample, this clonotype turned up a few times. The V gene is TRBV7-8, the J gene TRBJ1-4; 8 bases align to TRBD1. Germline CDR1 and CDR2: SGHVS and FQNEAQ. This CDR3 comprises 17 residues. V was clipped by 1 base and J by 3 bases; unmatched bases: 7. The CDR3 bases are TGTGCCAGCAGCTTAGTTCTCCAGGGGGCTTCTAATGAAAAACTGTTTTTT. Its translation is CASSLVLQGASNEKLFF.

In this sample, this clonotype turned up a few times. V is TRBV20-1 and J is TRBJ1-1; no definite D call. With 1 base removed from V and 6 bases from J, the gap between germline ends came to 12 bases. This CDR3 contains 13 residues. CDR1 is DFQATT, CDR2 SNEGSKA, per germline (reference sequence). Here the CDR3 reads CSARGEEEPEAFF. The CDR3 region has the DNA TGCAGTGCTAGAGGCGAGGAGGAGCCTGAAGCTTTCTTT.

This clonotype was seen more than once but under ten times. The rearrangement links TRBV9 to TRBJ1-3, with D tentatively TRBD1 (5 bases). CDR3 size: 13 residues. CDR1 is SGDLS and CDR2 is YYNGEE in the germline V gene. V lost 3 bases and J 4 bases, leaving 8 bases between the germline ends. CDR3 DNA: TGTGCCAGCAGCGGCTCAGGGGGAAACACCATATATTTT. Translated, it gives CASSGSGGNTIYF.

This clonotype showed up just a few times. The chain uses TRBV7-6 and TRBJ1-1, with D unresolved. From germline, CDR1 is SGHVS and CDR2 FNYEAQ. The length of the CDR3 is 15 residues. V lost 3 bases and J lost 0, with 11 bases in between. CDR3 sequence: CASSFVEALNTEAFF. The CDR3 coding sequence is TGTGCCAGCAGCTTCGTTGAGGCCCTGAACACTGAAGCTTTCTTT.

The chain is built from TRBV5-1 and TRBJ1-2; the D gene is possibly TRBD1 (6 bases). Trimming took 0 bases from V and 1 from J, leaving 10 bases between them. There are 15 residues in the CDR3. The germline V gene encodes CDR1 SGHRS and CDR2 YFSETQ. The CDR3 bases are TGCGCCAGCAGCTTGGCACAGGGCGGTAACTATGGCTACACCTTC. It is translated as CASSLAQGGNYGYTF.

This clonotype has just a few counts. The CDR3, as DNA: TGCGCCAGCAGCCGAGGACTGTCCGGGAAAACTACTGAGCAGTTCTTC. Protein: CASSRGLSGKTTEQFF. The rearrangement links TRBV4-1 to TRBJ2-1; D might be TRBD2 (5 bases). The CDR3 has 16 amino acids. The germline V gene has CDR1 MGHRA and CDR2 YSYEKL. Trimming took 4 bases from V and 9 from J, leaving 22 bases between them.